Below are 18 T cell receptor beta chains sequenced from a single sample in a study of human T cells and chemical hapten exposure. Unfractionated whole blood was the source from which total RNA was extracted. TCRdb reprocessed the 5' RACE reads with MiXCR, giving one entry per CDR3 protein. The profile shows 75,000 or so distinct CDR3 sequences, about 16% of them singletons. The origin of the receptors is a female donor in good health.

This clonotype was counted a few times. This chain links TRBV29-1 with TRBJ1-2, with D unresolved. Germline-derived CDR1 and CDR2 are SQVTM and ANQGSEA. V was shortened by 7 bases and J by 8 bases, with 17 bases between the two germline ends. CDR3 length: 12 amino acids. The CDR3 bases are TGCAGCGGGGGTTCGGTAGGGAACGGCTACACCTTC. Its protein is CSGGSVGNGYTF.

The gene calls are TRBV5-1 and TRBJ2-6, with D perhaps matching TRBD1 or TRBD2 (5 bases each). Trimming stripped 1 base from V and 2 bases from J, with 7 bases between. CDR1 is SGHRS, CDR2 YFSETQ, per germline. The length of the CDR3 is 15 residues. The CDR3 loop is CASSLWGPGANVLTF. The DNA for the CDR3 is TGCGCCAGCAGCTTGTGGGGACCTGGGGCCAACGTCCTGACTTTC.

This clonotype was seen only once. The chain recombines TRBV2 with TRBJ1-5, with D possibly TRBD1 on 6 matching bases. V was shortened by 3 bases and J by 6 bases, with 9 bases between the two germline ends. The germline V gene encodes CDR1 SNHLY and CDR2 FYNNEI. The CDR3 is made up of 13 amino acids. CDR3 DNA: TGTGCCAGCAGTGACAGGGGCCGTCAGCCCCAGCATTTT. As protein: CASSDRGRQPQHF. The variable domain in full, completed from reference TRBV2 and TRBJ1-5, reads EPEVTQTPSHQVTQMGQEVILRCVPISNHLYFYWYRQILGQKVEFLVSFYNNEISEKSEIFDDQFSVERPDGSNFTLKIRSTKLEDSAMYFCASSDRGRQPQHFGDGTRLSIL.

This clonotype was observed a handful of times. The J gene is TRBJ1-1, the V gene TRBV5-1; the D gene is possibly TRBD1 (6 bases). CDR1 is SGHRS and CDR2 is YFSETQ in the germline V gene. Deletions cut 4 bases from V and 4 bases from J, with 14 bases between. This CDR3 contains 14 residues. The CDR3 nucleotides read TGCGCCAGCAGCCCGGGGCAGGGGCTCACTGAAGCTTTCTTT. The encoded protein is CASSPGQGLTEAFF.

V and J are TRBV27 and TRBJ2-1; 7 nucleotides line up with TRBD1. CDR3 length: 14 amino acids. Germline V gene sequence: CDR1 MNHEY, CDR2 SMNVEV (reference sequence). The J segment lost 6 bases and the V segment lost 5 bases, leaving 7 bases of the junction unmatched. CDR3 coding DNA: TGTGCCAGCAGTCCGATAGGGGGCGTCAATGAGCAGTTCTTC. Encoded protein: CASSPIGGVNEQFF.

As DNA, the CDR3 is TGTGCCAGCAGCTTCATAGTTAGCACAGATACGCAGTATTTT. Translated: CASSFIVSTDTQYF. The chain has TRBV5-5 and TRBJ2-3; D is unclear. CDR1 is SGHKS and CDR2 is YYEKEE in the germline V gene (reference sequence). With 2 bases removed from V and 0 bases from J, the gap between germline ends came to 7 bases. The CDR3 extends over 14 amino acids.

In its sample, this clonotype was seen a few times. This chain joins TRBV29-1 and TRBJ1-1; D is ambiguous. V lost 4 bases, J lost 3 bases, and 12 bases lay in between. The length of the CDR3 is 13 residues. Germline CDR1 is SQVTM and CDR2 is ANQGSEA. CDR3 DNA sequence: TGCAGCGTTGTGGGCAGCCAATACACTGAAGCTTTCTTT. As protein: CSVVGSQYTEAFF. The full variable domain, rest sourced from reference TRBV29-1 and TRBJ1-1, is SAVISQKPSRDICQRGTSLTIQCQVDSQVTMMFWYRQQPGQSLTLIATANQGSEATYESGFVIDKFPISRPNLTFSTLTVSNMSPEDSSIYLCSVVGSQYTEAFFGQGTRLTVV.

V usage is TRBV24-1 and J usage is TRBJ2-2; D unclear. The V gene lost 5 bases and the J gene lost 5 bases, with 11 bases spanning the gap. The CDR3 sequence is 14 residues long. CDR1 and CDR2 (germline): KGHDR, SFDVKD. The CDR3 loop is CATSGAVLTGELFF. The CDR3 DNA reads TGTGCCACCAGTGGAGCAGTTTTAACCGGGGAGCTGTTTTTT.

The chain couples TRBV18 to TRBJ1-1; no clear D gene. CDR1 is KGHSH and CDR2 is LQKENI in the germline V gene. Trimming took off 4 bases at V and 0 bases at J, with 15 bases between the two ends. CDR3 length: 16 amino acids. In DNA form, the CDR3 reads TGTGCCAGCTCACAAGTAGAGACACGCATGAACACTGAAGCTTTCTTT. The encoded protein is CASSQVETRMNTEAFF.

This rearrangement joins TRBV28 to TRBJ2-2, with D possibly matching TRBD1 (6 bases). Germline CDR1 MDHEN, CDR2 SYDVKM. The CDR3 is 14 residues long. V gave up 10 bases and J gave up 5 bases, with 17 bases separating them. The CDR3 DNA sequence: TGTGCCACCTTTCAGACAGGCGGAACCGGGGAGCTGTTTTTT. Translated: CATFQTGGTGELFF.

This clonotype has more than one count but fewer than ten. The J gene is TRBJ1-2, the V gene TRBV20-1; D is ambiguous. Germline loops: CDR1 DFQATT, CDR2 SNEGSKA (reference sequence). The V and J ends lost 0 bases and 4 bases respectively, with 12 bases between them. CDR3 length equals 14 residues. The CDR3 nucleotides read TGCAGTGCTAGAGATATTGGCGATATCTATGGCTACACCTTC. It specifies CSARDIGDIYGYTF.

This rearrangement joins TRBV7-2 to TRBJ2-2; D is perhaps TRBD1 (6 bases). With 5 bases removed from V and 5 bases from J, the gap between germline ends came to 9 bases. The germline V gene encodes CDR1 SGHTA and CDR2 FQGNSA. This CDR3 spans 13 amino acids. CDR3 region: CASSPGVTGELFF. In DNA form, the CDR3 reads TGTGCCAGCAGCCCAGGGGTTACCGGGGAGCTGTTTTTT.

This clonotype has just a few counts. The chain employs TRBV20-1 and TRBJ2-1, with 9 positions matching TRBD2. The CDR3 is 13 residues long. Germline loops: CDR1 DFQATT, CDR2 SNEGSKA (reference sequence). The J segment lost 3 bases and the V segment lost 6 bases, leaving 3 bases of the junction unmatched. The CDR3: CSARGGGYNEQFF. The DNA for the CDR3 is TGCAGTGCGCGGGGGGGAGGCTACAATGAGCAGTTCTTC.

This clonotype has just a few counts. V usage is TRBV12-3 or TRBV12-4 and J usage is TRBJ1-2; TRBD1 is a possible D gene (5 bases). The V gene lost 9 bases and the J gene lost 4 bases, with 15 bases spanning the gap. This CDR3 region has 13 residues. CDR3: CARDGGGVYGYTF. DNA of the CDR3: TGTGCCAGAGACGGGGGGGGGGTCTATGGCTACACCTTC.

This clonotype was recorded a few times. This rearrangement joins TRBV3-1 to TRBJ2-1; TRBD2 matches 12 bases. The CDR3 totals 18 residues. From germline, CDR1 is LGHDT and CDR2 YNNKEL (reference sequence). Trimming took 5 bases from V and 0 from J; bases not matched to a gene: 8. The CDR3 spells CASSDWETSGSSYNEQFF. In DNA, the CDR3 is TGTGCCAGCAGCGACTGGGAGACTAGCGGGAGCTCCTACAATGAGCAGTTCTTC.

The chain uses TRBV7-9 and TRBJ1-6, with D possibly TRBD1 on 6 matching bases. This CDR3 spans 15 amino acids. The germline V and J ends were trimmed by 6 bases and 7 bases, with 16 bases remaining between them. Germline lookup yields CDR1 SEHNR and CDR2 FQNEAQ (reference sequence). The CDR3: CASSPLGQQNSPLHF. The CDR3 DNA is TGTGCCAGCAGTCCCCTCGGACAGCAGAATTCACCCCTCCACTTT.

This clonotype was counted many times. The chain uses TRBV27 and TRBJ1-5; TRBD1 matches at 8 bases. Unmatched junction bases numbered 3, after V lost 3 bases and J lost 2 bases. Germline-derived CDR1 and CDR2 are MNHEY and SMNVEV (reference sequence). CDR3 length equals 15 residues. In nucleotides, the CDR3 is TGTGCCAGCAGTTTGACACAGGGGGGCAATCAGCCCCAGCATTTT. It yields the protein CASSLTQGGNQPQHF.

The rearrangement uses TRBV7-8 and TRBJ2-3, with 8 bases aligning to TRBD2. The CDR3 has 17 residues. V dropped 4 bases and J dropped 0; count of bases not matched to a gene: 9. Germline CDR1 and CDR2: SGHVS and FQNEAQ. The CDR3 protein is CASSSGRLAKSTDTQYF. CDR3 coding DNA: TGTGCCAGCAGCTCCGGAAGACTAGCGAAGAGCACAGATACGCAGTATTTT.